Sequencing of this T cell receptor (beta chain) was carried out in a study of T cells after yellow fever vaccination. TCRdb passed the 5' RACE reads through MiXCR, listing each CDR3 protein once. Of 620,000 or so distinct CDR3 sequences listed, roughly 17% were seen once; the top ten hold roughly a sixth. This clonotype was detected only a few times. The sequencing here drew on PBMCs, taken 5 to 6 days after the first yellow fever vaccination. This clonotype was sampled from a man between 18 and 35 years old who received the YFV17D yellow fever vaccine.

CDR3 amino acids: CSVASSYNEQFF. CDR3 DNA sequence: TGCAGCGTTGCGTCATCCTACAATGAGCAGTTCTTC. The V gene is TRBV29-1, the J gene TRBJ2-1; unclear D gene. Looked up from germline, CDR1 is SQVTM and CDR2 is ANQGSEA. Trimming left V 4 bases short and J 1 base short, with 5 bases between. CDR3 size: 12 residues.